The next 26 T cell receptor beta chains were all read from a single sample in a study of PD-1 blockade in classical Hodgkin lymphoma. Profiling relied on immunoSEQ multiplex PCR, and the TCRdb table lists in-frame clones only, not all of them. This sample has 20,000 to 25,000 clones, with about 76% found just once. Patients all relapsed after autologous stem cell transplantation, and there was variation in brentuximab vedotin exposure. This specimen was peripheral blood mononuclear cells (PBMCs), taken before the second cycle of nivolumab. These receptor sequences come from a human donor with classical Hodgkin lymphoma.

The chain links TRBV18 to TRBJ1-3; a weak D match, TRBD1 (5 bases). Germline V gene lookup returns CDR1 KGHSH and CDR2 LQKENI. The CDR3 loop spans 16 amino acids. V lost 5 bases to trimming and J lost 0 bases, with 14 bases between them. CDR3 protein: CASSSSFGGSGNTIYF. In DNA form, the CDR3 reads TGTGCCAGCTCATCGTCCTTTGGGGGCTCTGGAAACACCATATATTTT.

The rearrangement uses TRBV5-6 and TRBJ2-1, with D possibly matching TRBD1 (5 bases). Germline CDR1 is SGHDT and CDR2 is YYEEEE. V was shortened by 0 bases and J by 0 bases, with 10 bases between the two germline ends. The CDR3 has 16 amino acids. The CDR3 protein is CASSLGQSSSYNEQFF. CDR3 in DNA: TGTGCCAGCAGCTTGGGACAGAGTAGCTCCTACAATGAGCAGTTCTTC.

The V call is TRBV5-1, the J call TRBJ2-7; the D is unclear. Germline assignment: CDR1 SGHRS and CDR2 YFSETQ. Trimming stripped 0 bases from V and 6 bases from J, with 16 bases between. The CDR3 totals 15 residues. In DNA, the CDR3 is TGCGCCAGCAGCTTGGACTCGAAACCTTATTTCGAGCAGTACTTC. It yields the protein CASSLDSKPYFEQYF.

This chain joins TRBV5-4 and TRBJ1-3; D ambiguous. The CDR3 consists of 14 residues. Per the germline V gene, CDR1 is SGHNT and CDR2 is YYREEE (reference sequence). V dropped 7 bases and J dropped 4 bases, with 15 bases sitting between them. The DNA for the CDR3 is TGTGCCAGCCGTCGGCTGGGAGAAGGAAACACCATATATTTT. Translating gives CASRRLGEGNTIYF. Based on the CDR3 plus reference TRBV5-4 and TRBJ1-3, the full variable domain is ETGVTQSPTHLIKTRGQQVTLRCSSQSGHNTVSWYQQALGQGPQFIFQYYREEENGRGNFPPRFSGLQFPNYSSELNVNALELDDSALYLCASRRLGEGNTIYFGEGSWLTVV.

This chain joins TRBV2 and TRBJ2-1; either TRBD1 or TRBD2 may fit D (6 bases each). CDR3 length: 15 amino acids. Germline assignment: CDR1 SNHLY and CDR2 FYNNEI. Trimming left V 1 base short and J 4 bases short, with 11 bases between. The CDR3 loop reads CASSEVGGPYNEQFF. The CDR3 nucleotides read TGTGCCAGCAGTGAAGTGGGGGGCCCTTACAATGAGCAGTTCTTC.

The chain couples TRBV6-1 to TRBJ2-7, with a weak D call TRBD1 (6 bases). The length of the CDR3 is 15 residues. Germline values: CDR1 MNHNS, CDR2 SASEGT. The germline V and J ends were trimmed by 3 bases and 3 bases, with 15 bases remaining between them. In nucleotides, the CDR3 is TGTGCCAGCAGTGAGGCGACAGGTCCCTACTACGAGCAGTACTTC. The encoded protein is CASSEATGPYYEQYF.

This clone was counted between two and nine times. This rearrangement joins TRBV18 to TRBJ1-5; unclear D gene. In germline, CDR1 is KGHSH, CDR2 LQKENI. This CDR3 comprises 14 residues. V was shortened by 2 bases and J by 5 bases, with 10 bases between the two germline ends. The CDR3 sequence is CASSPNDGDQPQHF. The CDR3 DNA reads TGTGCCAGCTCACCAAACGACGGAGATCAGCCCCAGCATTTT.

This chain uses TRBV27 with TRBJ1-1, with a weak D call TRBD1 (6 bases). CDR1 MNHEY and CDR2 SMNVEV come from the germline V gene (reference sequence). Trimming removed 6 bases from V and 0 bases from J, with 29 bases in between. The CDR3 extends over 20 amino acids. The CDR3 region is CASRRTGGNRVGLLNTEAFF. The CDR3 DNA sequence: TGTGCCAGCAGACGAACGGGGGGGAACAGGGTAGGATTATTGAACACTGAAGCTTTCTTT.

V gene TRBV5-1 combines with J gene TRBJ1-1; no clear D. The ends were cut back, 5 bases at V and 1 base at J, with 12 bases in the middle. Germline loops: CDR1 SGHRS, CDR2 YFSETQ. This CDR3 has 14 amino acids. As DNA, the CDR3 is TGCGCCAGCAGTCCGGCAGGCCCGAACACTGAAGCTTTCTTT. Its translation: CASSPAGPNTEAFF.

The CDR3 DNA sequence: TGCGCCAGCAGCGTACAGGGGACCCCCTACAATGAGCAGTTCTTC. It translates to CASSVQGTPYNEQFF. V usage is TRBV23-1 and J usage is TRBJ2-1, with TRBD1 matching over 7 bases. TRBV23-1 is marked as an open reading frame, function uncertain. The CDR3 has 15 amino acids. Unmatched junction bases numbered 7, after V lost 6 bases and J lost 2 bases.

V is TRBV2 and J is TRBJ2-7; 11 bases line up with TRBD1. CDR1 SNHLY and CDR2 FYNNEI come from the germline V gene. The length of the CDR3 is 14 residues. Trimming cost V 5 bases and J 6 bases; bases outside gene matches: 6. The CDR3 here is CASSPGQGVGEQYF. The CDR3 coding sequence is TGTGCCAGCAGTCCGGGACAGGGGGTGGGCGAGCAGTACTTC.

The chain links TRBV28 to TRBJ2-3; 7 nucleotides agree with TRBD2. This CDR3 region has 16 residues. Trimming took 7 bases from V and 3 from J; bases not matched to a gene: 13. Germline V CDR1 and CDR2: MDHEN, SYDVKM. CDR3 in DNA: TGTGCCAGCATTCCCCTGGGGGAGGGCCCTACAGATACGCAGTATTTT. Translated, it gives CASIPLGEGPTDTQYF.

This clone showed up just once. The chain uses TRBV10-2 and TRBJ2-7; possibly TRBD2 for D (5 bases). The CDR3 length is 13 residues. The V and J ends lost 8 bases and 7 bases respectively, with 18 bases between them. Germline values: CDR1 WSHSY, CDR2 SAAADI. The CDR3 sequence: CASSWFPSGEQYF. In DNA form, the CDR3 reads TGCGCCAGCTCTTGGTTCCCCTCGGGGGAGCAGTACTTC.

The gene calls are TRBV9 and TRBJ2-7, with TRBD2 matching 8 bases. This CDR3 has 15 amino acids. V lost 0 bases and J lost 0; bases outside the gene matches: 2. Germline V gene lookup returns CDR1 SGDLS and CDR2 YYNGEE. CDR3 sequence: CASSVGTSFSYEQYF. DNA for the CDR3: TGTGCCAGCAGCGTAGGGACTAGCTTCTCCTACGAGCAGTACTTC.

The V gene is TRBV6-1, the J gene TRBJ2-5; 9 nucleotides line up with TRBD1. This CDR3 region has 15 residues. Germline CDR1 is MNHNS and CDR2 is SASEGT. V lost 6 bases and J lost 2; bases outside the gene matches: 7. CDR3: CASSLTGGGQETQYF. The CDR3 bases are TGTGCCAGCAGCCTGACAGGGGGTGGACAAGAGACCCAGTACTTC.

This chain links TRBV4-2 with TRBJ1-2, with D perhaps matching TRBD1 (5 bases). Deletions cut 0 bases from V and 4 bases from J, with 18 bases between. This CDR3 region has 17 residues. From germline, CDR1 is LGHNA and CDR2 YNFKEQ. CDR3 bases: TGTGCCAGCAGCCAAGATGACCCCCCAGGGCGCCTCTATGGCTACACCTTC. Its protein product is CASSQDDPPGRLYGYTF.

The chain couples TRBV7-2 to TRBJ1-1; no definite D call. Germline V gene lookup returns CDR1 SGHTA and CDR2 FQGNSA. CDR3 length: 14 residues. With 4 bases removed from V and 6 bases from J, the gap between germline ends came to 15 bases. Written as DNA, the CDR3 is TGTGCCAGCAGCTCAAATTACGGGATTGCTGAAGCTTTCTTT. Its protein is CASSSNYGIAEAFF.

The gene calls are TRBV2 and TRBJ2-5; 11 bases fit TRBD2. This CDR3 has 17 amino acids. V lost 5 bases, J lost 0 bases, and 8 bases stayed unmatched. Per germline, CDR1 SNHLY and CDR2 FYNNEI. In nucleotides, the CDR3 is TGTGCCAGCAGTCAAGGACTAGCGGGTAAGTACCAAGAGACCCAGTACTTC. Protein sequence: CASSQGLAGKYQETQYF.

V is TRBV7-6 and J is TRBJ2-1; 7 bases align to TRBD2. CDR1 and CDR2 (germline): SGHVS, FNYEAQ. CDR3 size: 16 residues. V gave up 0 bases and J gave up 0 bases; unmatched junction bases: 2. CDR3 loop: CASSLAAGSSYNEQFF. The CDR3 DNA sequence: TGTGCCAGCAGCTTAGCAGCGGGGAGCTCCTACAATGAGCAGTTCTTC.

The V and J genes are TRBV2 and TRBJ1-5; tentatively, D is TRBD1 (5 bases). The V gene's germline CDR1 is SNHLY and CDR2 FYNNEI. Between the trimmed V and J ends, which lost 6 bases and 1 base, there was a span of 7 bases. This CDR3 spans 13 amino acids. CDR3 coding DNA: TGTGCCAGCAGACAGGAAAGCAATCAGCCCCAGCATTTT. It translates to CASRQESNQPQHF.

DNA for the CDR3: TGTGCCAGCAGTGTTTCAGGGGGCTACGTGAATGGCTACACCTTC. Amino acids: CASSVSGGYVNGYTF. The chain recombines TRBV2 with TRBJ1-2, with 8 bases lining up with TRBD1. The germline V gene encodes CDR1 SNHLY and CDR2 FYNNEI. V lost 4 bases, J lost 6 bases, and 10 bases stayed unmatched. This CDR3 is built from 15 residues.

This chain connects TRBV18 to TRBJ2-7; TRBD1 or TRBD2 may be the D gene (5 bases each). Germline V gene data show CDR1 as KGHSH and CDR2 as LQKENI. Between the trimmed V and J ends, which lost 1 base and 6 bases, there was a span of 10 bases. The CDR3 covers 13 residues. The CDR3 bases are TGTGCCAGCTCACCACAGGGGAGCGGCGAGCAGTACTTC. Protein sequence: CASSPQGSGEQYF.

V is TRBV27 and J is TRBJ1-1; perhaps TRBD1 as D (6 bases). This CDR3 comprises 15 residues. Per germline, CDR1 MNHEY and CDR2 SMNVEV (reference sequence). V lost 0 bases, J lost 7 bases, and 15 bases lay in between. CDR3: CASSLSGGPAIEAFF. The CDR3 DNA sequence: TGTGCCAGCAGTTTATCGGGGGGGCCGGCTATTGAAGCTTTCTTT.

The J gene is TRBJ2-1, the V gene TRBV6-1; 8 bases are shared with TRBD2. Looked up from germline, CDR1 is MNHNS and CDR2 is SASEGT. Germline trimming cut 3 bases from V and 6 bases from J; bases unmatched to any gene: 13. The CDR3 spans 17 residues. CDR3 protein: CASSEDGTRGWVNEQFF. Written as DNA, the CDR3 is TGTGCCAGCAGTGAGGACGGGACTAGAGGTTGGGTCAATGAGCAGTTCTTC.

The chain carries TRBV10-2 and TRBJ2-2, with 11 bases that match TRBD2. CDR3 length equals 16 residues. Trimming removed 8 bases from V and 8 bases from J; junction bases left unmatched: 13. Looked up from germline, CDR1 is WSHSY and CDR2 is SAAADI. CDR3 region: CASGGSGRAGDGELFF. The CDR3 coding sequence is TGCGCCAGCGGGGGTAGCGGGAGGGCCGGTGATGGGGAGCTGTTTTTT.

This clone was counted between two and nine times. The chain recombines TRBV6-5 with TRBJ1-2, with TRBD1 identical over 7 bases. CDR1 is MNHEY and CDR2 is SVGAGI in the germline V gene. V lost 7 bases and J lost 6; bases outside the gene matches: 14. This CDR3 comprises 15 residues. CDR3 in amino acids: CASTKEGFQGDGYTF. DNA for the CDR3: TGTGCCAGCACTAAAGAGGGGTTCCAGGGGGATGGCTACACCTTC.